The rows below give T cell receptor beta chains drawn from one sample of a study of spatial heterogeneity in lung cancer. TCRdb passed the 5' RACE reads through MiXCR, listing each CDR3 protein once. The data show some 15,000 distinct CDR3 sequences, about a tenth seen once. Sample: PBMCs, taken at surgery. These receptors all come from a female donor with early-stage non-small cell lung cancer. Each CDR3 is given with its conserved first and last residue. Each record gives: V gene, J gene, clone size, D gene, CDR3 protein, CDR3 DNA. A D gene is named only where the DNA matches it firmly. Size tells how often a clone was seen (once, few, many) or the class of an expanded clone, and some rows leave it out.

TRBV20-1	TRBJ2-3	.	.	CSARDLLGGGADTQYF	TGCAGTGCTAGAGATCTTTTGGGGGGCGGCGCAGATACGCAGTATTTT
TRBV19	TRBJ1-5	large	.	CATRDSNQPQHF	TGTGCCACCCGGGACAGCAATCAGCCCCAGCATTTT
TRBV5-5	TRBJ2-2	many	TRBD1	CASRPGTVTGELFF	TGTGCCAGCAGGCCCGGGACAGTCACCGGGGAGCTGTTTTTT
TRBV7-9	TRBJ2-2	few	.	CASSLPGLSNTGELFF	TGTGCCAGCAGCTTACCGGGACTGTCAAACACCGGGGAGCTGTTTTTT
TRBV29-1	TRBJ2-2	few	TRBD2	CSVLAGGSTGELFF	TGCAGCGTTTTAGCGGGGGGCTCCACCGGGGAGCTGTTTTTT
TRBV7-8	TRBJ1-5	many	.	CASSLQRFDINQPQHF	TGTGCCAGCAGCTTACAGCGGTTTGATATCAATCAGCCCCAGCATTTT
TRBV7-6	TRBJ2-7	medium-sized	.	CASSLGGEGSYEQYF	TGTGCCAGCAGCTTAGGGGGAGAGGGGTCCTACGAGCAGTACTTC
TRBV27	TRBJ2-3	medium-sized	TRBD2	CASSLMLAGGTDTQYF	TGTGCCAGCAGTTTAATGCTAGCGGGGGGCACAGATACGCAGTATTTT
TRBV10-1	TRBJ2-7	.	.	CASSDGTARYEQYF	TGCGCCAGCAGTGACGGGACGGCCCGCTACGAGCAGTACTTC
TRBV28	TRBJ1-2	medium-sized	.	CASSPTGLYGYTF	TGTGCCAGCAGCCCAACAGGGCTCTATGGCTACACCTTC
TRBV27	TRBJ2-5	.	.	CASSPMAGLERTQYF	TGTGCCAGCAGTCCCATGGCGGGGCTGGAGAGGACCCAGTACTTC
TRBV6-1	TRBJ1-5	medium-sized	.	CASSEGMGPQHF	TGTGCCAGCAGTGAAGGTATGGGGCCCCAGCATTTT
TRBV6-5	TRBJ1-4	many	TRBD1	CASSETGMDEKLFF	TGTGCCAGCAGTGAGACAGGGATGGATGAAAAACTGTTTTTT
TRBV18	TRBJ2-3	many	TRBD2	CASSPRTSGSTDTQYF	TGTGCCAGCTCTCCACGGACTAGCGGGAGCACAGATACGCAGTATTTT
TRBV2	TRBJ2-2	many	.	CASSESGELFF	TGTGCCAGCAGTGAATCCGGGGAGCTGTTTTTT
TRBV12-3/TRBV12-4	TRBJ1-1	few	TRBD1	CASRARSGGNTEAFF	TGTGCCAGCAGGGCCAGGTCAGGGGGGAACACTGAAGCTTTCTTT
TRBV12-3/TRBV12-4	TRBJ2-3	many	TRBD2	CASRRSGMTDTQYF	TGTGCCAGCAGACGTAGCGGGATGACAGATACGCAGTATTTT
TRBV15	TRBJ2-3	many	TRBD1	CATSTGTGDLTETQYF	TGTGCCACCAGCACTGGGACAGGCGATCTCACAGAGACGCAGTATTTT
TRBV5-4	TRBJ1-2	many	.	CASSLAGGINYGYTF	TGTGCCAGCAGCTTGGCCGGGGGAATTAACTATGGCTACACCTTC
TRBV5-6	TRBJ2-2	many	TRBD2	CASSPYRGTSGLAGELFF	TGTGCCAGCAGCCCGTACCGCGGGACTAGCGGTCTGGCCGGGGAGCTGTTTTTT
TRBV30	TRBJ2-1	.	TRBD1	CAWNIGQGLYNEQFF	TGTGCCTGGAACATTGGACAGGGACTTTACAATGAGCAGTTCTTC
TRBV14	TRBJ2-7	many	TRBD1	CASSLRQGADDGRYEQYF	TGTGCCAGCAGCCTCAGACAGGGGGCGGACGATGGTCGCTACGAGCAGTACTTC
TRBV6-5	TRBJ1-5	medium-sized	TRBD1	CASRPDNRGRQPQHF	TGTGCCAGCAGGCCAGACAACAGGGGAAGACAGCCCCAGCATTTT
TRBV6-5	TRBJ1-6	few	.	CASSLGDPNSPLHF	TGTGCCAGCAGCCTGGGGGACCCGAATTCACCCCTCCACTTT
TRBV28	TRBJ2-7	medium-sized	TRBD1	CASVKGGTEYYEQYF	TGTGCCAGCGTGAAAGGTGGGACAGAATACTACGAGCAGTACTTC
TRBV20-1	TRBJ1-4	.	TRBD1	CSARDRVGGSEKLFF	TGCAGTGCTAGAGATCGTGTAGGGGGCAGCGAAAAACTGTTTTTT
TRBV7-9	TRBJ2-3	many	.	CASSLVLDSTDTQYF	TGTGCCAGCAGCTTAGTCCTGGATAGCACAGATACGCAGTATTTT
TRBV20-1	TRBJ1-1	.	TRBD1	CSARDVLRGDTEAFF	TGCAGTGCTAGAGATGTACTCAGGGGGGACACTGAAGCTTTCTTT
TRBV5-6	TRBJ2-7	.	.	CASSPAWSYEQYF	TGTGCCAGCAGCCCGGCTTGGTCCTACGAGCAGTACTTC
TRBV28	TRBJ2-7	.	.	CASSPPGRLYEQYF	TGTGCCAGCAGCCCCCCAGGGAGGCTCTACGAGCAGTACTTC
TRBV6-6	TRBJ2-7	many	.	CASTRWTEGPYEQYF	TGTGCCAGCACTAGATGGACGGAGGGCCCCTACGAGCAGTACTTC
TRBV2	TRBJ1-2	many	.	CASSDRGQGHGYTF	TGTGCCAGCAGTGATAGAGGTCAGGGGCATGGCTACACCTTC
TRBV20-1	TRBJ2-1	many	TRBD2	CSAETSGGAYNEQFF	TGCAGTGCTGAGACTAGCGGGGGGGCCTACAATGAGCAGTTCTTC
TRBV6-6	TRBJ2-7	many	.	CASSLTTGPEQYF	TGTGCCAGCAGTTTAACCACAGGGCCCGAGCAGTACTTC
TRBV3-1	TRBJ1-2	medium-sized	.	CASSQDVFTNYGYTF	TGTGCCAGCAGCCAAGACGTCTTTACCAACTATGGCTACACCTTC
TRBV5-1	TRBJ2-5	.	.	CASSAGIIRYF	TGCGCCAGCAGCGCGGGGATAATCCGGTACTTC
TRBV7-2	TRBJ2-5	few	.	CASSRDFQETQYF	TGTGCCAGCAGCCGGGACTTCCAAGAGACCCAGTACTTC
TRBV16	TRBJ1-1	many	.	CASSQRRERTEAFF	TGTGCCAGCAGCCAAAGACGGGAGCGCACTGAAGCTTTCTTT
TRBV18	TRBJ1-1	few	.	CASSPPGRRNTEAFF	TGTGCCAGCTCACCACCGGGACGCCGGAACACTGAAGCTTTCTTT
TRBV7-2	TRBJ1-1	few	.	CASSWTTANTEAFF	TGTGCCAGCAGCTGGACGACAGCGAACACTGAAGCTTTCTTT
TRBV7-9	TRBJ1-2	medium-sized	TRBD1	CASSLQGAGYGYTF	TGTGCCAGCAGCCTCCAGGGGGCGGGCTATGGCTACACCTTC
TRBV20-1	TRBJ1-2	many	.	CSARVVGTSFIPNYGYTF	TGCAGTGCTAGAGTGGTTGGAACTTCTTTCATTCCTAACTATGGCTACACCTTC